What follows describes a single TCR beta chain. What it binds is unknown. Germline-derived CDR1 and CDR2 are GTSNPN and SVGIG (reference sequence). Trimming shortened V by 3 bases and J by 0 bases, and 8 bases separated the two germline ends. This CDR3 has 13 amino acids. The sample comes from a study of beta chain features in type 1 diabetes. General study points: Insertions were fewer and deletions more numerous at VDJ junctions in type 1 diabetes patients. Unsettled here was the matter of whether HLA type influences TCRB rearrangement. Cells carrying high TCR expression could end up over-represented when cDNA is sequenced. The study found that naive, central memory and Treg TCRB repertoires appeared more similar in patients than in healthy donors.

The whole isolated RNA underwent reverse transcription, so sequencing captured expressed TCRB transcripts. Clones were read by immunoSEQ multiplex PCR, and TCRdb kept only the in-frame ones, dropping some. The sample includes 350,000 to 450,000 clones, more than 13% of them seen just once. The sample taken for sequencing was naive CD4+ T cells from blood. The rearrangement uses TRBV30 and TRBJ1-1, with D unclear. This TCR was recovered from a woman between 18 and 29 years old in good health. The CDR3 spells CAWRNRLNTEAFF. The CDR3 coding sequence is TGTGCCTGGAGAAACAGATTGAACACTGAAGCTTTCTTT.